This T cell receptor beta chain comes out of a study of T cell clonality in common variable immunodeficiency. On this clone itself: Its antigen remains unknown. The read finishes 3 residues shy of the CDR3 end, and the germline J gene is used to complete it.

CDR1 is GTSNPN, CDR2 SVGIG, per germline (reference sequence). This CDR3 region has 12 residues. Study-level points and caveats: Shared TCRbeta clones were fewer between CVID subjects than controls.

Sequenced by immunoSEQ multiplex PCR; TCRdb stores in-frame clones only, minus some. The profile covers some 52,000 clones, none occurring a single time. V and J are TRBV30 and TRBJ1-2; D remains ambiguous. Sequenced input: peripheral blood mononuclear cells. This TCR derives from a person aged 18 to 75 in good health. CDR3 residues: CAWRQRTYDYTF. Incomplete CDR3 DNA: TGTGCCTGGAGGCAGCGGACCTACGAC.